Following are 23 T cell receptor beta chains from one sample sequenced in a study of naive and memory T cell subsets (TCRdb year 2017). The study at large found these results: A few larger clonotypes were present in naive repertoires, particularly the CD8 repertoires, and these clonotypes were possibly memory cells re-expressing CD45RA.

The antigens for these receptors are not known. The method was UMI-ligation and nested PCR. TCRdb records Illumina MiSeq as the sequencer. An equimolar mix of two oligonucleotides covering both TRBC1 and TRBC2 was used as the beta constant-region primer. The ligated cDNA went through four rounds of PCR with nested alpha and beta constant-region primers together with the SP2 primer. In-frame beta chains were kept once TCRdb had trimmed the public reads at Q25 with fastp and called clones with MiXCR. Each CDR3 protein gets just one entry, which takes the most common genes and DNA from the rows behind it. The sample records 90,000 to 120,000 distinct CDR3 sequences, approximately 15% of which are singletons. About 3% of the sample is in the top ten clones. Sequencing was performed on naive CD8+ T cells from blood. The cell subset or site label, as the study defines it: naive T cells, CD45RA high CD27+. The receptor set was obtained from a human donor in good health.

The CDR3 here is CASSGTSGRDEQFF. The CDR3 DNA sequence: TGTGCCAGCAGCGGGACTAGCGGGAGGGATGAGCAGTTCTTC. V is TRBV7-9 and J is TRBJ2-1; the match to TRBD2 covers 16 bases. V lost 5 bases to trimming and J lost 8 bases; unmatched junction nucleotides: 0. This CDR3 spans 14 amino acids. Germline CDR1 is SEHNR and CDR2 is FQNEAQ (reference sequence).

The chain carries TRBV4-3 and TRBJ2-7, with TRBD2 matching over 9 bases. The CDR3 is made up of 17 amino acids. Germline V gives CDR1 LGHNA, CDR2 YSLEER. Trimming took 0 bases from V and 4 from J; bases not matched to a gene: 10. The CDR3 DNA sequence: TGCGCCAGCAGCCAAGATGTTCCGACTAGCGGAGATTACGAGCAGTACTTC. Its protein product is CASSQDVPTSGDYEQYF.

The sample holds a few counts of this clonotype. The rearrangement joins TRBV4-3 to TRBJ2-1, with unresolved D. Germline loops: CDR1 LGHNA, CDR2 YSLEER. The CDR3 covers 17 residues. The germline V and J ends were trimmed by 0 bases and 0 bases, with 12 bases remaining between them. This chain's CDR3 is CASSQDKAKSSYNEQFF. The DNA for the CDR3 is TGCGCCAGCAGCCAAGATAAGGCGAAAAGCTCCTACAATGAGCAGTTCTTC.

This chain uses TRBV12-3 or TRBV12-4 with TRBJ2-7; 7 bases align to TRBD2. J lost 7 bases, V lost 4 bases, and 10 bases had no gene match. The CDR3 loop spans 14 amino acids. The CDR3: CASSSEAGSLEQYF. Written as DNA, the CDR3 is TGTGCCAGCAGTTCCGAAGCGGGATCCTTGGAGCAGTACTTC.

This clonotype was seen only a few times. CDR3 loop: CASSQETRGMPEAFF. CDR3 coding DNA: TGTGCCAGCAGCCAAGAGACCCGGGGCATGCCTGAAGCTTTCTTT. V usage is TRBV3-1 and J usage is TRBJ1-1, with a weak D call TRBD1 (5 bases). There are 15 residues in the CDR3. Germline assignment: CDR1 LGHDT and CDR2 YNNKEL (reference sequence). Trimming left V 0 bases short and J 6 bases short, with 14 bases between.

The chain employs TRBV15 and TRBJ1-1; D unclear. V gave up 2 bases and J gave up 0 bases, with 13 bases separating them. Looked up from germline, CDR1 is LNHNV and CDR2 is YYDKDF (reference sequence). The CDR3 length is 16 residues. The CDR3 sequence: CATSRSRGVLNTEAFF. CDR3 nucleotides: TGTGCCACCAGCAGATCAAGAGGAGTTCTGAACACTGAAGCTTTCTTT. Full variable domain (outside the CDR3, taken from reference TRBV15 and TRBJ1-1): DAMVIQNPRYQVTQFGKPVTLSCSQTLNHNVMYWYQQKSSQAPKLLFHYYDKDFNNEADTPDNFQSRRPNTSFCFLDIRSPGLGDTAMYLCATSRSRGVLNTEAFFGQGTRLTVV.

This clonotype showed up just a few times. CDR3 DNA: TGTGCCAGCAGCCAAGATCAGGGGGGGGTAAATGAAAAACTGTTTTTT. The encoded protein is CASSQDQGGVNEKLFF. The rearrangement uses TRBV4-2 and TRBJ1-4; 7 bases agree with TRBD1. This CDR3 has 16 amino acids. The germline V gene has CDR1 LGHNA and CDR2 YNFKEQ. Trimming at V came to 0 bases and at J to 5 bases, leaving 6 bases not matched to a gene.

This clonotype was found many times. This chain joins TRBV7-9 and TRBJ2-1; D is unclear. The germline V and J ends were trimmed by 5 bases and 2 bases, with 10 bases remaining between them. There are 14 residues in the CDR3. CDR1 and CDR2 from the germline V gene are SEHNR and FQNEAQ (reference sequence). CDR3 residues: CASSLGWTYNEQFF. The CDR3 DNA sequence: TGTGCCAGCAGCCTAGGCTGGACCTACAATGAGCAGTTCTTC.

This clonotype has just a few counts. This chain joins TRBV14 and TRBJ2-3; D gene unclear. The germline CDR1 and CDR2 sequences are SGHDN and FVKESK. V was shortened by 2 bases and J by 0 bases, with 12 bases between the two germline ends. The CDR3 consists of 16 residues. CDR3 region: CASSQIASTSTDTQYF. The CDR3 bases are TGTGCCAGCAGCCAAATCGCGTCGACTAGCACAGATACGCAGTATTTT.

The rearrangement uses TRBV5-6 and TRBJ2-7; D gene unclear. V was cut by 1 base and J by 5 bases, with 7 bases left in between. The length of the CDR3 is 12 residues. The germline V gene has CDR1 SGHDT and CDR2 YYEEEE. DNA for the CDR3: TGTGCCAGCAGCTTGACAGTTGACGAGCAGTACTTC. It encodes CASSLTVDEQYF.

A few counts support this clonotype. The chain combines TRBV20-1 with TRBJ2-7, with D possibly being TRBD1 (5 bases). CDR1 and CDR2 from the germline V gene are DFQATT and SNEGSKA (reference sequence). The CDR3 covers 13 residues. The ends were cut back, 3 bases at V and 4 bases at J, with 13 bases in the middle. Written as DNA, the CDR3 is TGCAGTGCTAGGGGTTTGGGGCCGTACGAGCAGTACTTC. It specifies CSARGLGPYEQYF.

Comment on this clonotype: A junction boundary mismatches the germline segment, possibly from a read error. The gene calls are TRBV18 and TRBJ2-7, with a tentative D call TRBD2 (6 bases). From germline, CDR1 is KGHSH and CDR2 LQKENI. The CDR3 contains 14 residues. This chain's CDR3 is CVSSPDPGAYEQYF. CDR3 nucleotide sequence: TGTGTCAGCTCACCAGATCCGGGGGCCTACGAGCAGTACTTC.

This chain uses TRBV27 with TRBJ1-3; D is ambiguous. The germline V gene has CDR1 MNHEY and CDR2 SMNVEV (reference sequence). CDR3 length: 14 amino acids. The V gene lost 5 bases and the J gene lost 0 bases, with 8 bases spanning the gap. CDR3 amino acids: CASSLRGSGNTIYF. The CDR3 region has the DNA TGTGCCAGCAGTCTCCGGGGCTCTGGAAACACCATATATTTT.

There are many counts of this clonotype. V is TRBV12-3 or TRBV12-4 and J is TRBJ2-1; the D is unclear. The germline V and J ends were trimmed by 2 bases and 9 bases, with 11 bases remaining between them. This CDR3 has 13 amino acids. The CDR3 spells CASSLKRISEQFF. The CDR3 DNA sequence: TGTGCCAGCAGTTTAAAGAGGATAAGTGAGCAGTTCTTC.

The rearrangement links TRBV11-2 to TRBJ1-1, with D maybe TRBD1 (5 bases). Trimming pared 6 bases from V and 3 bases from J, leaving 8 bases between. Germline assignment: CDR1 SGHAT and CDR2 FQNNGV. CDR3 length: 12 amino acids. CDR3 protein: CASSQGYTEAFF. CDR3 nucleotide sequence: TGTGCCAGCAGTCAGGGTTACACTGAAGCTTTCTTT.

The V gene is TRBV7-9, the J gene TRBJ2-7; D is uncertain. The CDR3 totals 14 residues. In germline, CDR1 is SEHNR, CDR2 FQNEAQ (reference sequence). The ends were cut back, 4 bases at V and 0 bases at J, with 10 bases in the middle. The CDR3 spells CASSSSETSYEQYF. CDR3 DNA sequence: TGTGCCAGCAGCTCGAGCGAGACCTCCTACGAGCAGTACTTC.

The V call is TRBV6-6, the J call TRBJ2-2; 12 bases are shared with TRBD2. The CDR3 runs to 17 residues. V shed 9 bases, J shed 2 bases, and the junction held 10 bases outside the gene matches. Germline values: CDR1 MNHNY, CDR2 SVGAGI (reference sequence). CDR3 DNA: TGTGCCAGTCTGCGGGCTAGCGGGAGGGCCAACACCGGGGAGCTGTTTTTT. The encoded protein is CASLRASGRANTGELFF.

The sample holds a few counts of this clonotype. The chain carries TRBV29-1 and TRBJ2-5; D unresolved. Germline V gives CDR1 SQVTM, CDR2 ANQGSEA. V was pared by 2 bases and J by 5 bases, with 9 bases between. The CDR3 is made up of 12 amino acids. The CDR3 DNA follows: TGCAGCGTTGAAACGGACGAGGAGACCCAGTACTTC. Protein product: CSVETDEETQYF.

In its sample, this clonotype was seen a few times. This chain joins TRBV5-1 and TRBJ2-3; the D is unclear. Trimming took off 4 bases at V and 0 bases at J, with 3 bases between the two ends. CDR3 length: 12 residues. Germline-derived CDR1 and CDR2 are SGHRS and YFSETQ. The CDR3 bases are TGCGCCAGCAGCACCAGCACAGATACGCAGTATTTT. Translated, it gives CASSTSTDTQYF.

V and J are TRBV4-2 and TRBJ2-7; TRBD1 aligns across 7 bases. The CDR3 extends over 14 amino acids. Trimming cost V 1 base and J 4 bases; bases outside gene matches: 4. Germline V gives CDR1 LGHNA, CDR2 YNFKEQ. CDR3 residues: CASSQGQGEYEQYF. In nucleotides, the CDR3 is TGTGCCAGCAGCCAAGGCCAGGGGGAGTACGAGCAGTACTTC.

This clonotype showed up many times. The V gene is TRBV20-1, the J gene TRBJ2-3; no clear D. This CDR3 contains 15 residues. V was shortened by 5 bases and J by 0 bases, with 15 bases between the two germline ends. Germline V gene data show CDR1 as DFQATT and CDR2 as SNEGSKA (reference sequence). This CDR3 reads CSAWAVEESTDTQYF. CDR3 nucleotide sequence: TGCAGTGCTTGGGCGGTTGAGGAAAGCACAGATACGCAGTATTTT.

This clonotype was picked up a small number of times. The CDR3 DNA reads as TGCGCCAGCAGCCAATGGATCGGGGGGGACCGTCCCATTGAGGTTGATGAGCAGTTCTTC. It is translated as CASSQWIGGDRPIEVDEQFF. This chain joins TRBV4-3 and TRBJ2-1, with 8 bases aligning to TRBD2. Germline loops: CDR1 LGHNA, CDR2 YSLEER. V lost 2 bases to trimming and J lost 8 bases; unmatched junction nucleotides: 23. This CDR3 contains 20 residues.

This clonotype was observed a handful of times. The rearrangement links TRBV4-3 to TRBJ2-7; 8 bases are shared with TRBD1. The J segment lost 3 bases and the V segment lost 3 bases, leaving 10 bases of the junction unmatched. CDR1 is LGHNA, CDR2 YSLEER, per germline. The CDR3 contains 16 residues. This CDR3 is CASSQNPGQESYEQYF. Here the CDR3 DNA reads TGCGCCAGCAGCCAGAACCCGGGACAGGAGAGCTACGAGCAGTACTTC.